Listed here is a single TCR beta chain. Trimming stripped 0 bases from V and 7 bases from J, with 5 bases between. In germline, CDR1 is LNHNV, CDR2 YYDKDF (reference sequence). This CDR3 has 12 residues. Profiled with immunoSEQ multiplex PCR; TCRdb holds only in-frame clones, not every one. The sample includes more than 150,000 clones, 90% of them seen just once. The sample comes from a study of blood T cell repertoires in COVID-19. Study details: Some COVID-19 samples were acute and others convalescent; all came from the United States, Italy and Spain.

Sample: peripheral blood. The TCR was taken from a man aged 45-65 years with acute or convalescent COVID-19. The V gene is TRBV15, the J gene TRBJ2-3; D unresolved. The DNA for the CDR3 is TGTGCCACCAGCAGAGAATACAATACGCAGTATTTT. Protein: CATSREYNTQYF.